Each of the 11 T cell receptor beta chains below was sequenced from the same sample in a study of vaccination and CD4 T cells after COVID-19 (dated by TCRdb to 2022 to 2024). The treatment or condition label for this specimen denotes: 10-day PBMC culture with coronavirus spike peptide pools or control peptides (ViraFEST assay). The antigens of these receptors remain unknown. Libraries were constructed by PCR. The sequencer was an Illumina iSeq 100. DNA from cultured CD4+ T cells underwent TCR sequencing with the Oncomine TCR Beta short-read assay at the Johns Hopkins FTIC core. TCRdb passed the public sequencing reads through fastp at Q25 and MiXCR, retaining productive beta sequences. Duplicate CDR3 protein sequences are folded into a single record with the most common DNA and genes. In this sample the table shows 9,500 to 15,000 distinct CDR3 sequences, around 20% of which occur a single time. The top ten hold roughly 13% of the sample.

Specimen: CD4+ T cells from blood, cultured in vitro, collected before SARS-CoV-2 vaccination. The receptor source for this set is a human donor who received a COVID-19 vaccine.

Relative to its sample, this clonotype is medium-sized. This rearrangement joins TRBV20-1 to TRBJ2-1; 10 nucleotides line up with TRBD2. In germline, CDR1 is DFQATT, CDR2 SNEGSKA (reference sequence). V lost 2 bases to trimming and J lost 3 bases; unmatched junction nucleotides: 7. The CDR3 is 16 residues long. CDR3 sequence reads: CSARPLAGALYNEQFF. CDR3 sequence (DNA): TGCAGTGCTAGACCCCTAGCGGGGGCCCTCTACAATGAGCAGTTCTTC.

This chain links TRBV20-1 with TRBJ2-1; 8 bases map to TRBD2. The CDR3 is made up of 13 amino acids. J was trimmed by 7 bases and V by 3 bases; bases with no gene match: 5. Germline CDR1 DFQATT, CDR2 SNEGSKA (reference sequence). The CDR3 spells CSASGGAGNEQFF. The CDR3 DNA reads as TGCAGTGCTAGCGGGGGGGCCGGAAATGAGCAGTTCTTC.

In this sample, this clonotype turned up a few times. The rearrangement links TRBV7-8 to TRBJ1-2; D is perhaps TRBD1 (6 bases). Germline lookup yields CDR1 SGHVS and CDR2 FQNEAQ. V shed 2 bases and J shed 4 bases, with 14 bases lying between them. The CDR3 has 15 amino acids. The CDR3 sequence: CASSLTMRDIYGYTF. CDR3 nucleotides: TGTGCCAGCAGCTTAACGATGAGGGACATCTATGGCTACACCTTC. Filled out from reference TRBV7-8 and TRBJ1-2, the complete variable domain reads GAGVSQSPRYKVAKRGQDVALRCDPISGHVSLFWYQQALGQGPEFLTYFQNEAQLDKSGLPSDRFFAERPEGSVSTLKIQRTQQEDSAVYLCASSLTMRDIYGYTFGSGTRLTVV.

The chain employs TRBV24-1 and TRBJ2-3; TRBD2 matches at 12 bases. The CDR3 is 16 residues long. The J segment lost 3 bases and the V segment lost 4 bases, leaving 4 bases of the junction unmatched. CDR1 KGHDR and CDR2 SFDVKD come from the germline V gene. The CDR3 spells CATSEPSGGVTDTQYF. The CDR3 coding sequence is TGTGCCACCAGTGAGCCTAGCGGGGGGGTGACAGATACGCAGTATTTT.

The chain joins TRBV5-1 to TRBJ1-2, with D perhaps matching TRBD1 (6 bases). Trimming removed 0 bases at V and 4 bases at J, with 16 bases between. Germline loops: CDR1 SGHRS, CDR2 YFSETQ. There are 16 residues in the CDR3. CDR3 protein: CASSLAGPSGVYGYTF. CDR3 nucleotide sequence: TGCGCCAGCAGCTTGGCCGGGCCATCAGGGGTCTATGGCTACACCTTC.

This clonotype was detected a few times. This rearrangement joins TRBV6-1 to TRBJ1-4; no clear D. Trimming removed 5 bases at V and 2 bases at J, with 9 bases between. The CDR3 consists of 14 residues. Per the germline V gene, CDR1 is MNHNS and CDR2 is SASEGT. CDR3 sequence reads: CASSMTRTNEKLFF. The CDR3 DNA reads as TGTGCCAGCAGTATGACGAGGACTAATGAAAAACTGTTTTTT.

The genes are TRBV19 and TRBJ2-5, with 9 nucleotides matching TRBD2. Per germline, CDR1 LNHDA and CDR2 SQIVND (reference sequence). V shed 6 bases and J 2 bases; nucleotides not matched to a gene: 4. The CDR3 has 14 amino acids. CDR3 loop: CASRSAGGQETQYF. The CDR3 nucleotides are TGTGCCAGTAGGAGCGCGGGGGGGCAAGAGACCCAGTACTTC.

By its share, this clonotype is medium-sized. The gene calls are TRBV6-5 and TRBJ1-5, with D tentatively TRBD1 (6 bases). CDR3 length: 17 amino acids. The germline V gene encodes CDR1 MNHEY and CDR2 SVGAGI. Trimming removed 1 base at V and 5 bases at J, with 18 bases between. CDR3 loop: CASSYYPPGAGDQPQHF. The DNA for the CDR3 is TGTGCCAGCAGTTACTACCCACCAGGGGCAGGTGATCAGCCCCAGCATTTT.

V and J are TRBV18 and TRBJ2-5, with D possibly matching TRBD1 (5 bases). V lost 3 bases and J 2 bases, leaving 19 bases between the germline ends. CDR3 length equals 17 residues. Germline CDR1 KGHSH, CDR2 LQKENI. Here the CDR3 reads CASSPLRQTERQETQYF. DNA for the CDR3: TGTGCCAGCTCACCCCTCAGACAGACTGAAAGGCAAGAGACCCAGTACTTC. The full variable domain, with the rest looked up from reference TRBV18 and TRBJ2-5, is NAGVMQNPRHLVRRRGQEARLRCSPMKGHSHVYWYRQLPEEGLKFMVYLQKENIIDESGMPKERFSAEFPKEGPSILRIQQVVRGDSAAYFCASSPLRQTERQETQYFGPGTRLLVL.

The chain carries TRBV18 and TRBJ2-1, with TRBD1 as a possible D gene (5 bases). CDR1 is KGHSH and CDR2 is LQKENI in the germline V gene. CDR3 length equals 14 residues. V was cut by 1 base and J by 3 bases, with 7 bases left in between. This CDR3 reads CASSPRQGYNEQFF. The CDR3 DNA reads as TGTGCCAGCTCACCACGGCAGGGCTACAATGAGCAGTTCTTC.

This clonotype was observed a handful of times. V gene TRBV20-1 combines with J gene TRBJ2-7, with TRBD1 as a possible D gene (6 bases). CDR3 size: 12 residues. Germline V lookup: CDR1 DFQATT, CDR2 SNEGSKA (reference sequence). Trimming cost V 5 bases and J 6 bases, with 14 bases left between them. CDR3: CSAPGQGFEQYF. CDR3 nucleotide sequence: TGCAGTGCTCCGGGGCAGGGGTTCGAGCAGTACTTC.